The 17 T cell receptor beta chains in this list originate from one sample, sequenced in a study of T cell responses to AZD1222 COVID-19 vaccine (dated by TCRdb to the early 2020s). This specimen's time point label, interpreted: baseline before first vaccination. Library preparation employed the immunoSEQ multiplex PCR assay. TCRdb carries this immuneACCESS record with in-frame sequences only. Its versions omit some clonotypes, under half of them owing to an unresolved V gene in the studies checked, with the rest unexplained. For this sample there are 130,000 or so clones; about 93% appear just once. Roughly 1% of the sample belongs to the ten largest clones. The starting material was peripheral blood, obtained on day 0 of AZD1222 vaccination. The source of these receptors is an adult in good health.

V and J are TRBV5-1 and TRBJ2-7; 9 bases are a match to TRBD1. The CDR3 runs 16 residues. Trimming cost V 0 bases and J 1 base; bases outside gene matches: 5. Germline V CDR1 and CDR2: SGHRS, YFSETQ. The CDR3 DNA reads as TGCGCCAGCAGCTTGGATGGGACAGGGAGTTCCTACGAGCAGTACTTC. Its translation is CASSLDGTGSSYEQYF.

The chain uses TRBV5-1 and TRBJ1-1; D gene ambiguous. The CDR3 contains 11 residues. Germline values: CDR1 SGHRS, CDR2 YFSETQ. The V end lost 5 bases, the J end lost 1 base, and 3 bases lay between the germline ends. The chain's CDR3 is CASSSNTEAFF. DNA for the CDR3: TGCGCCAGCAGTTCGAACACTGAAGCTTTCTTT.

The chain carries TRBV27 and TRBJ2-1, with 9 bases aligning to TRBD1. CDR1 and CDR2 (germline): MNHEY, SMNVEV (reference sequence). Trimming removed 2 bases from V and 6 bases from J; junction bases left unmatched: 5. The CDR3 has 15 amino acids. The chain's CDR3 is CASSLRTGAINEQFF. DNA of the CDR3: TGTGCCAGCAGTTTAAGGACAGGGGCTATCAATGAGCAGTTCTTC.

The chain recombines TRBV12-3 or TRBV12-4 with TRBJ1-1, with no clear D. The V and J ends lost 3 bases and 6 bases respectively, with 11 bases between them. This CDR3 region has 13 residues. The CDR3 sequence: CASSLAVSAEAFF. The CDR3 DNA reads TGTGCCAGCAGTTTGGCGGTTTCGGCTGAAGCTTTCTTT.

CDR3 protein: CASSQVYGGANYGYTF. CDR3 DNA: TGCGCCAGCAGCCAGGTCTACGGGGGAGCTAACTATGGCTACACCTTC. The chain couples TRBV4-1 to TRBJ1-2; tentative D call: TRBD1 (5 bases). Germline values: CDR1 MGHRA, CDR2 YSYEKL. The CDR3 extends over 16 amino acids. The ends were cut back, 3 bases at V and 0 bases at J, with 14 bases in the middle.

This clone was seen only a few times. This chain links TRBV10-1 with TRBJ2-2, with D uncertain. Trimming cost V 5 bases and J 0 bases, with 10 bases left between them. This CDR3 comprises 15 residues. CDR1 is WNHNN, CDR2 SYGVQD, per germline (reference sequence). CDR3 loop: CASSPGQANTGELFF. CDR3 nucleotides: TGCGCCAGCAGTCCGGGCCAGGCGAACACCGGGGAGCTGTTTTTT.

The DNA of the CDR3 is TGTGCCAGCAGCTTAGGGGGGATGGGTTACCAGCCCCAGCATTTT. Encoded protein: CASSLGGMGYQPQHF. The J gene is TRBJ1-5, the V gene TRBV7-2, with D possibly being TRBD1 (5 bases). The germline V and J ends were trimmed by 1 base and 7 bases, with 14 bases remaining between them. Germline V lookup: CDR1 SGHTA, CDR2 FQGNSA. The CDR3 has 15 amino acids.

The V and J genes are TRBV10-2 and TRBJ1-1; a weak D match, TRBD1 (6 bases). Trimming shortened V by 5 bases and J by 1 base, and 11 bases separated the two germline ends. The CDR3 has 14 residues. Germline V CDR1 and CDR2: WSHSY, SAAADI. The CDR3 nucleotides are TGCGCCAGCAGTCGCGGGGGGCGGAACACTGAAGCTTTCTTT. Amino acid sequence: CASSRGGRNTEAFF.

V is TRBV29-1 and J is TRBJ2-3; a possible D gene is TRBD2 (5 bases). The ends were cut back, 7 bases at V and 5 bases at J, with 16 bases in the middle. Germline CDR1 reads SQVTM; CDR2 reads ANQGSEA. The CDR3 covers 13 residues. CDR3 sequence: CSAQVGVRDTQYF. The DNA of the CDR3 is TGCAGCGCCCAGGTGGGAGTTAGAGATACGCAGTATTTT.

This sequence joins TRBV7-9 and TRBJ1-4; 9 bases match TRBD1. The CDR3 loop spans 14 amino acids. Losses at the gene ends were 5 bases for V and 8 bases for J; bases not matched to a gene: 6. Germline CDR1 is SEHNR and CDR2 is FQNEAQ (reference sequence). The CDR3 here is CASSKTGGDEKLFF. Written as DNA, the CDR3 is TGTGCCAGCAGCAAAACAGGGGGCGACGAAAAACTGTTTTTT.

This rearrangement joins TRBV6-1 to TRBJ1-4; no clear D gene. The CDR3 is made up of 16 amino acids. The germline V gene encodes CDR1 MNHNS and CDR2 SASEGT. V lost 2 bases to trimming and J lost 7 bases, with 17 bases between them. The CDR3 loop is CASSETTPHRSEKLFF. The CDR3 DNA reads TGTGCCAGCAGTGAAACGACGCCCCATCGGAGTGAAAAACTGTTTTTT.

V usage is TRBV18 and J usage is TRBJ2-3; 12 bases match TRBD2. V trimming: 1 base; J trimming: 1 base; junction bases outside the gene matches: 3. This CDR3 has 17 amino acids. Germline loops: CDR1 KGHSH, CDR2 LQKENI. The CDR3 region is CASSPRTSGVGTDTQYF. Here the CDR3 DNA reads TGTGCCAGCTCACCACGGACTAGCGGGGTGGGCACAGATACGCAGTATTTT.

The chain recombines TRBV3-1 (or the pseudogene TRBV3-2) with TRBJ2-5; no definite D call. The CDR3 loop spans 14 amino acids. Germline CDR1 reads LGHDT; CDR2 reads YNNKEL (reference sequence). Trimming removed 0 bases from V and 4 bases from J, with 9 bases in between. The CDR3 here is CASSQDRLGETQYF. The CDR3 region has the DNA TGTGCCAGCAGCCAAGATAGGTTGGGAGAGACCCAGTACTTC.

This rearrangement joins TRBV2 to TRBJ2-7, with 8 bases fitting TRBD1. The V gene end was trimmed by 2 bases and the J gene end by 1 base; junction bases not matched to a gene: 4. CDR3 size: 15 residues. CDR1 and CDR2 from the germline V gene are SNHLY and FYNNEI. The CDR3 is CASSEQGQASYEQYF. In nucleotides, the CDR3 is TGTGCCAGCAGTGAACAGGGACAGGCTTCCTACGAGCAGTACTTC.

The rearrangement links TRBV5-5 to TRBJ2-3; no clear D gene. The CDR3 is 14 residues long. Germline CDR1 reads SGHKS; CDR2 reads YYEKEE (reference sequence). V was pared by 0 bases and J by 2 bases, with 7 bases between. Written as DNA, the CDR3 is TGTGCCAGCAGCTTGGTTTCGCACACAGATACGCAGTATTTT. As protein: CASSLVSHTDTQYF.

The chain joins TRBV6-5 to TRBJ2-2, with D possibly TRBD1 on 8 matching bases. CDR3 length: 14 residues. V was clipped by 8 bases and J by 5 bases, with 15 bases between them. The germline V gene has CDR1 MNHEY and CDR2 SVGAGI. The CDR3 loop is CASATGGGTGELFF. The DNA for the CDR3 is TGTGCCAGCGCCACAGGGGGAGGGACCGGGGAGCTGTTTTTT.

This rearrangement joins TRBV19 to TRBJ1-2; no clear D. Per the germline V gene, CDR1 is LNHDA and CDR2 is SQIVND (reference sequence). There are 16 residues in the CDR3. Deletions cut 7 bases from V and 0 bases from J, with 18 bases between. This chain's CDR3 is CASTRLWGEANYGYTF. CDR3 nucleotide sequence: TGTGCCAGTACCCGTCTTTGGGGAGAAGCTAACTATGGCTACACCTTC.